This T cell receptor beta chain was found in a study of shared clonotypes between healthy human individuals. Germline V gives CDR1 MDHEN, CDR2 SYDVKM. This CDR3 region has 12 residues. Between the trimmed V and J ends, which lost 1 base and 6 bases, there was a span of 4 bases. Whole-study results and caveats: Even with large depth, rarefaction showed that sorted-subset sequencing was incomplete. Compared with memory subsets, naive subsets generally had larger estimated richness. It was only blood that was sampled, and tissue repertoires likely differ. Non-shared clonotypes were found to have lower generation probabilities than the clonotypes that were shared by all four of the sorted-subset donors.

Data came from immunoSEQ multiplex PCR; TCRdb stores just in-frame clones and leaves some out. In the table there are around 1.4 million clones, around 98.5% of which are singletons. Turning to this clone: Its antigen is undetermined.

V and J are TRBV28 and TRBJ2-1; D not certain. This receptor was identified in a man aged 30 to 45 in good health. The specimen was naive CD4+ T cells sorted from blood. As to subset: CD45RA+ positively selected. The CDR3 DNA reads as TGTGCCAGCAGTTTATTTACCAATGAGCAGTTCTTC. Translated, it gives CASSLFTNEQFF.